The 9 T cell receptor beta chains below come from one sample, sequenced in a study of cytomegalovirus exposure and HLA in healthy donors. Vbeta (60) and Jbeta (13) primers were used in the PCR. Measured with immunoSEQ multiplex PCR; TCRdb has only the in-frame clones, and not every one. The table has roughly 150,000 clones, approximately 72% seen once. The sequenced sample consisted of PBMCs. These receptors came from a female donor in good health and CMV-seronegative.

This chain uses TRBV21-1 with TRBJ2-1; the DNA was not compared with TRBD1, the D call given in the table. TRBV21-1 is shown as a pseudogene. This CDR3 is 13 amino acids long. The CDR3, as DNA: TGTGCCAGCAGCAAACGGTCAGGACAGGGAAAGTTCTTC. Residues: CASSKRSGQGKFF.

V is TRBV5-6 and J is TRBJ2-1; TRBD1 might be the D (6 bases). The germline gives CDR1 SGHDT, CDR2 YYEEEE. V was shortened by 2 bases and J by 8 bases, with 23 bases between the two germline ends. This CDR3 is built from 17 residues. Here the CDR3 DNA reads TGTGCCAGCAGCTTAGTAACCCCATGGGGGCGCCCGGATGAGCAGTTCTTC. As protein: CASSLVTPWGRPDEQFF.

The V gene is TRBV11-1, the J gene TRBJ1-5; unclear D gene. V was trimmed by 5 bases and J by 4 bases, leaving 15 bases between them. Germline V gene data show CDR1 as SGHAT and CDR2 as FQDESV (reference sequence). The CDR3 consists of 15 residues. The CDR3 is CASSRGPFGNQPQHF. The CDR3 DNA reads TGTGCCAGCAGCCGAGGGCCGTTCGGTAATCAGCCCCAGCATTTT.

This clone was found once. The chain joins TRBV6-6 to TRBJ2-1; no reliable D call. This CDR3 region has 14 residues. V lost 2 bases, J lost 3 bases, and 8 bases lay in between. Germline loops: CDR1 MNHNY, CDR2 SVGAGI (reference sequence). CDR3 loop: CASSYGGVYNEQFF. In nucleotides, the CDR3 is TGTGCCAGCAGTTACGGCGGAGTCTACAATGAGCAGTTCTTC.

This clone was found once. J is TRBJ2-1 and V is TRBV7-8; 7 bases match TRBD2. The germline V gene has CDR1 SGHVS and CDR2 FQNEAQ. V was clipped by 0 bases and J by 5 bases; unmatched bases: 4. This CDR3 spans 15 amino acids. CDR3 region: CASSLALAENNEQFF. The DNA for the CDR3 is TGTGCCAGCAGCTTAGCGCTAGCGGAGAACAATGAGCAGTTCTTC.

The CDR3 nucleotides are TGTGCCAGTAGTACCGCGATGGGACTAGCGACAGATACGCAGTATTTT. Residues: CASSTAMGLATDTQYF. The genes are TRBV19 and TRBJ2-3; 10 nucleotides align to TRBD2. The CDR3 consists of 16 residues. Germline trimming cut 4 bases from V and 3 bases from J; bases unmatched to any gene: 7. Germline values: CDR1 LNHDA, CDR2 SQIVND (reference sequence).

The V gene is TRBV7-9, the J gene TRBJ1-4, with 9 bases matching TRBD1. CDR3 length: 16 amino acids. Germline loops: CDR1 SEHNR, CDR2 FQNEAQ (reference sequence). V dropped 5 bases and J dropped 5; count of bases not matched to a gene: 9. CDR3 sequence reads: CASSPLSGTGNEKLFF. CDR3 sequence (DNA): TGTGCCAGCAGCCCCCTCTCCGGGACAGGGAATGAAAAACTGTTTTTT.

V gene TRBV7-9 combines with J gene TRBJ2-3, with 10 nucleotides matching TRBD1. The CDR3 runs to 14 residues. With V trimmed by 5 bases and J by 5 bases, 4 bases remained unmatched. CDR1 and CDR2 (germline): SEHNR, FQNEAQ (reference sequence). CDR3 coding DNA: TGTGCCAGCAGCCCAGGACAGGGGGGAGATACGCAGTATTTT. It specifies CASSPGQGGDTQYF.

This chain links TRBV18 with TRBJ2-2, with D possibly being TRBD2 (6 bases). The V end was cut by 1 base, the J end by 0 bases, with 9 bases between. The germline gives CDR1 KGHSH, CDR2 LQKENI. The CDR3 runs to 16 residues. The CDR3, as DNA: TGTGCCAGCTCACCACTTAGCGGAGCGAACACCGGGGAGCTGTTTTTT. Translation: CASSPLSGANTGELFF.